The source of this T cell receptor (beta chain) is a study of blood T cell repertoires in COVID-19. Study-wide background: Donors in the United States, Italy and Spain gave samples during acute or convalescent COVID-19. PBMCs, B-cell-depleted T cells, or T cells provided the cDNA or gDNA that made up the material.

How the authors handled the data: Using reference gene primer amplification, nucleated cell counts were estimated. Here immunoSEQ multiplex PCR was the method, and the copy in TCRdb shows in-frame clones only, minus some. V, J and clone size reflect that table, while D and trimming were determined from the DNA. The sample carries about 120,000 clones, approximately 80% recorded once. Trimming took off 4 bases at V and 1 base at J, with 7 bases between the two ends. Germline V CDR1 and CDR2: SNHLY, FYNNEI. This CDR3 is built from 13 residues. This clonotype was sampled from a man between 60 and 75 years old with acute or convalescent COVID-19. The rearrangement joins TRBV2 to TRBJ2-5; no definite D call. Sequencing was performed on peripheral blood. CDR3 region: CASSGQRQETQYF. Written as DNA, the CDR3 is TGTGCCAGCAGTGGGCAGCGCCAAGAGACCCAGTACTTC.